This is a list of T cell receptor beta chains from one sample in a study of CD8+ T cells in alopecia areata. Clones were read by immunoSEQ multiplex PCR, and TCRdb kept only the in-frame ones, dropping some. The data show 95,000 to 150,000 clones, with 50% to 55% seen just once and 0.46% held by the top ten. Sequencing used CD4+ T cells sorted from blood, obtained at week 4, from a patient treated with tofacitinib. The receptor set was obtained from a human donor with alopecia areata. Both conserved end residues are part of each CDR3. A D gene is named only where the DNA matches it firmly. Only some rows state a clone size, as once, few, many or a class for expanded clones.

V	D	J	size	CDR3
TRBV30	-	TRBJ2-3	few	CAWSGLFVLDTQYF
TRBV9	-	TRBJ1-3	-	CASSAIDRSGNTIYF
TRBV29-1	-	TRBJ1-2	-	CSVAPALLYGYTF
TRBV25-1	-	TRBJ2-7	few	CASTPLAGSEQYF
TRBV18	-	TRBJ1-2	few	CASSPMTEGWNGYTF
TRBV6-5	TRBD1	TRBJ2-7	-	CASSYAPGQGNEQYF
TRBV5-1	-	TRBJ2-3	-	CASSLSGDTQYF
TRBV7-9	-	TRBJ1-1	few	CASSLTRNTEAFF
TRBV4-1	-	TRBJ1-5	-	CASSQGGQPNQPQHF
TRBV29-1	-	TRBJ2-7	once	CSVDPTSYEQYF
TRBV7-3	-	TRBJ2-7	few	CASSSGHEQYF
TRBV5-6	-	TRBJ2-3	-	CASSLFRSQGDTQYF
TRBV7-2	-	TRBJ1-1	-	CASSLAPYTEAFF
TRBV25-1	-	TRBJ2-1	-	CASSDLVRGDEQFF
TRBV5-1	TRBD1	TRBJ2-5	-	CASSWTGASETQYF
TRBV4-1	TRBD1	TRBJ2-7	-	CASSQSGQRTYEQYF
TRBV18	-	TRBJ1-1	few	CASSPPGQMNTEAFF
TRBV30	-	TRBJ2-3	once	CAWSGGDTQYF
TRBV29-1	-	TRBJ1-2	-	CSVAGGTNDLAYGYTF